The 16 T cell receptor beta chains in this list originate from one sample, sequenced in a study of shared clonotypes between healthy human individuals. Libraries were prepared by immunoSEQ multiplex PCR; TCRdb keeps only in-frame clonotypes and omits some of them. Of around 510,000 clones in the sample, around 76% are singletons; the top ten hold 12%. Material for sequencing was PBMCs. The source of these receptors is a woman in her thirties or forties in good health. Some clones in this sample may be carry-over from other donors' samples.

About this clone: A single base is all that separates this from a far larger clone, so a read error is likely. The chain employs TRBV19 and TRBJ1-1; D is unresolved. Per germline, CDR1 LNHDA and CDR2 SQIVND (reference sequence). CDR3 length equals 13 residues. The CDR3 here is CASSATMNIEAFF. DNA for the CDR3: TGTGCCAGTAGTGCAACAATGAACATTGAAGCTTTCTTT.

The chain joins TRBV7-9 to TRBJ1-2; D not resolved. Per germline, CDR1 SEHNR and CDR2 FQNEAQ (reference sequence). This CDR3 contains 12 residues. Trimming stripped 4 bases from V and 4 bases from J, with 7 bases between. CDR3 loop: CASSSLFYGYTF. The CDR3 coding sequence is TGTGCCAGCAGCTCGTTATTCTATGGCTACACCTTC.

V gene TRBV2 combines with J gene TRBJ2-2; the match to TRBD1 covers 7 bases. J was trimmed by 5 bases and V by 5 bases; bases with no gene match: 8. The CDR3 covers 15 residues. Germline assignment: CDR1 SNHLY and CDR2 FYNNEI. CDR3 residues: CASSLTGPGTGELFF. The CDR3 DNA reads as TGTGCCAGCAGTCTGACAGGGCCGGGGACCGGGGAGCTGTTTTTT.

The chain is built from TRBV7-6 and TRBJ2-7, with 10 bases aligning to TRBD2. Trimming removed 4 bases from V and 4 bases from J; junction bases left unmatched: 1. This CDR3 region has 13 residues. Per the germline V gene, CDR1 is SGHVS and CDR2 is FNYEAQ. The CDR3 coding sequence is TGTGCCAGCAGCTGGACTAGCGGATACGAGCAGTACTTC. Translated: CASSWTSGYEQYF.

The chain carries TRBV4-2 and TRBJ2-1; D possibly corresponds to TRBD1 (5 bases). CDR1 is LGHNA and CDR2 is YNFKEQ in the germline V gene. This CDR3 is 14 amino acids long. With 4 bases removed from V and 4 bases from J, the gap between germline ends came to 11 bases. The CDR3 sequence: CASSPDTGYNEQFF. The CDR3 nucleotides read TGTGCCAGCAGCCCCGATACAGGTTACAATGAGCAGTTCTTC.

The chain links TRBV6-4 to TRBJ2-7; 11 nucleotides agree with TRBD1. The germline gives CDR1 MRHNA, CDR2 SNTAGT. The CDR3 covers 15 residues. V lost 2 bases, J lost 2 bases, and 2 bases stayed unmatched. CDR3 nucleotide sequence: TGTGCCAGCAGTGACGAGGACAGGGGGCCCTACGAGCAGTACTTC. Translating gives CASSDEDRGPYEQYF.

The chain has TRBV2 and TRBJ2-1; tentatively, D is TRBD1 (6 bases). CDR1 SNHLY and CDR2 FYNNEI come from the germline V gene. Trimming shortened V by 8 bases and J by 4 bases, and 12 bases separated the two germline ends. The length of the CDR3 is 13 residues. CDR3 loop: CASRDNHYNEQFF. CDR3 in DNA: TGTGCCAGCCGGGACAACCATTACAATGAGCAGTTCTTC.

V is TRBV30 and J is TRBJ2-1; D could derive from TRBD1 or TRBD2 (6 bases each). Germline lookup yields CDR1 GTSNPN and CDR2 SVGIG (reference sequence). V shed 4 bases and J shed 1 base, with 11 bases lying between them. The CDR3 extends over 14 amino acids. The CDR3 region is CAWNRGTSYNEQFF. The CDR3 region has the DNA TGTGCCTGGAATCGGGGGACATCCTACAATGAGCAGTTCTTC. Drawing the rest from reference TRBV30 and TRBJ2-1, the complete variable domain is SQTIHQWPATLVQPVGSPLSLECTVEGTSNPNLYWYRQAAGRGLQLLFYSVGIGQISSEVPQNLSASRPQDRQFILSSKKLLLSDSGFYLCAWNRGTSYNEQFFGPGTRLTVL.

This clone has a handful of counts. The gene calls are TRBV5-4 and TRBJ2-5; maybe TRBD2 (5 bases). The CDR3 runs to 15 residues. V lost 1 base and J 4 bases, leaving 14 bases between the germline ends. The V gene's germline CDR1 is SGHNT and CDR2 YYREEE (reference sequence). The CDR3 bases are TGTGCCAGCAGCTTGCGAAGTGCTCGGGGAGAGACCCAGTACTTC. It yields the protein CASSLRSARGETQYF.

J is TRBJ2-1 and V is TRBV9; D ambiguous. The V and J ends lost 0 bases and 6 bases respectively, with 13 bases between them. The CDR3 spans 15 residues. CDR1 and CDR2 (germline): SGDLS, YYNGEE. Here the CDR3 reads CASSVGGSWGNEQFF. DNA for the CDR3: TGTGCCAGCAGCGTAGGCGGCAGTTGGGGCAATGAGCAGTTCTTC.

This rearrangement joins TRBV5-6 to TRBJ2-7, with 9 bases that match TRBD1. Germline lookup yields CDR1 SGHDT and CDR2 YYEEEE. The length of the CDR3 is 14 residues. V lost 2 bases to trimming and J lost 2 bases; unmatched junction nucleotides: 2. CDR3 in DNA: TGTGCCAGCAGCTTCCGGGACAGGGCCTACGAGCAGTACTTC. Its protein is CASSFRDRAYEQYF.

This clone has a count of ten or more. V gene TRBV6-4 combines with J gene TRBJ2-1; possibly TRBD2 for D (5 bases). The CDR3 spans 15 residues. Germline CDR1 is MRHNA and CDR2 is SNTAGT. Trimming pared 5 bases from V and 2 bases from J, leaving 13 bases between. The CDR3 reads CASSRSEGTYNEQFF. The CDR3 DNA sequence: TGTGCCAGCAGTCGTAGCGAGGGAACCTACAATGAGCAGTTCTTC.

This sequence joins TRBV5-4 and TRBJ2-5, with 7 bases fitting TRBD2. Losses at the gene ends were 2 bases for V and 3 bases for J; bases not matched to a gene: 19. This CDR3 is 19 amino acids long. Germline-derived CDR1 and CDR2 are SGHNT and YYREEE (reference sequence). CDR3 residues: CASSFRLGGSTLNKETQYF. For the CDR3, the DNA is TGTGCCAGCAGCTTTCGTCTGGGCGGGAGTACTTTAAACAAAGAGACCCAGTACTTC.

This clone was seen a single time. The CDR3 loop reads CASSQGAMYGYTF. CDR3 nucleotide sequence: TGTGCCAGCAGTCAGGGGGCGATGTATGGCTACACCTTC. This sequence joins TRBV25-1 and TRBJ1-2; TRBD1 aligns across 8 bases. CDR1 and CDR2 from the germline V gene are MGHDK and SYGVNS. The trim removed 5 bases at V and 5 bases at J, leaving 4 bases unmatched. The CDR3 consists of 13 residues.

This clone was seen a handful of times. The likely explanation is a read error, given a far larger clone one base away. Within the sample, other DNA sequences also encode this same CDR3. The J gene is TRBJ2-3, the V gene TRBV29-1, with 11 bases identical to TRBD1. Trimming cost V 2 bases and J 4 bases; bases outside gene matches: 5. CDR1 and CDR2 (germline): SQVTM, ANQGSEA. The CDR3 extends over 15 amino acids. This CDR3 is CSVERGTGGSDTQYF. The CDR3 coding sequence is TGCAGCGTTGAAAGGGGGACAGGGGGTTCAGATACGCAGTATTTT.

This CDR3 is CAIRDSDVRGSTGELFF. CDR3 nucleotides: TGTGCCATCAGGGACAGCGATGTTAGAGGTTCCACCGGGGAGCTGTTTTTT. The J gene is TRBJ2-2, the V gene TRBV10-3; a weak D match, TRBD1 (6 bases). Trimming took 6 bases from V and 4 from J, leaving 21 bases between them. Germline values: CDR1 ENHRY, CDR2 SYGVKD. CDR3 length: 17 residues.